These 27 T cell receptor beta chains originate from one sample sequenced in a study of CD8 T cells in ankylosing spondylitis. Via MiXCR, TCRdb re-called the 5' RACE reads, giving one row per CDR3 protein. Of over 150,000 distinct CDR3 sequences in the sample, 10% to 15% were seen once. The specimen was blood, either unsorted or a sorted T cell fraction (not recorded which). These receptors were collected from a male donor with ankylosing spondylitis or in good health (not recorded which).

The rearrangement joins TRBV29-1 to TRBJ2-7; a weak D match, TRBD2 (7 bases). Germline CDR1 SQVTM, CDR2 ANQGSEA. V was cut by 7 bases and J by 5 bases, with 12 bases left in between. This CDR3 comprises 11 residues. The CDR3 DNA reads TGCAGCGGCGGGGAGGGGGACGAGCAGTACTTC. Amino acids: CSGGEGDEQYF.

This chain connects TRBV5-6 to TRBJ2-1; 7 bases align to TRBD2. The CDR3 runs 16 residues. The V segment lost 0 bases and the J segment 6 bases; nucleotides outside the gene matches: 9. In germline, CDR1 is SGHDT, CDR2 YYEEEE. CDR3 sequence: CASSLDIREALNEQFF. As DNA, the CDR3 is TGTGCCAGCAGCTTGGATATCCGGGAGGCACTCAATGAGCAGTTCTTC.

The chain has TRBV6-5 and TRBJ2-5; no clear D. The CDR3 covers 12 residues. The germline V gene encodes CDR1 MNHEY and CDR2 SVGAGI. The germline V and J ends were trimmed by 1 base and 12 bases, with 12 bases remaining between them. CDR3 sequence: CASSYYGETKYF. In DNA form, the CDR3 reads TGTGCCAGCAGTTACTACGGAGAAACCAAGTACTTC.

This chain links TRBV5-6 with TRBJ2-2; TRBD2 is a possible D gene (6 bases). The V gene lost 7 bases and the J gene lost 3 bases, with 10 bases spanning the gap. This CDR3 contains 13 residues. In germline, CDR1 is SGHDT, CDR2 YYEEEE. CDR3 in amino acids: CASQASDTGELFF. Written as DNA, the CDR3 is TGTGCCAGCCAAGCTAGCGACACCGGGGAGCTGTTTTTT.

The table lists this clonotype with a few counts. CDR3 sequence: CASRGRDNQPQHF. The DNA of the CDR3 is TGTGCCAGCAGGGGCAGGGACAATCAGCCCCAGCATTTT. V is TRBV7-2 and J is TRBJ1-5, with D perhaps matching TRBD1 (5 bases). CDR1 SGHTA and CDR2 FQGNSA come from the germline V gene. The V end lost 6 bases, the J end lost 3 bases, and 9 bases lay between the germline ends. CDR3 length: 13 amino acids.

In this sample, this clonotype turned up many times. J is TRBJ2-5 and V is TRBV29-1; D ambiguous. CDR1 and CDR2 from the germline V gene are SQVTM and ANQGSEA. The CDR3 contains 13 residues. Deletions cut 3 bases from V and 5 bases from J, with 13 bases between. The CDR3 region is CSVEEGPMETQYF. Written as DNA, the CDR3 is TGCAGCGTTGAGGAAGGGCCTATGGAGACCCAGTACTTC.

This clonotype was recorded at least ten times. This chain links TRBV12-3 or TRBV12-4 with TRBJ1-2; 7 nucleotides agree with TRBD1. V was clipped by 6 bases and J by 2 bases; unmatched bases: 3. The CDR3 length is 13 residues. This CDR3 is CASSLTGNYGYTF. The CDR3 nucleotides are TGTGCCAGCAGCTTGACAGGGAACTATGGCTACACCTTC.

About this clonotype: At one end, the junction sequence differs from germline, possibly due to a read error. This chain uses TRBV5-1 with TRBJ2-7; TRBD1 agrees at 11 bases. The germline gives CDR1 SGHRS, CDR2 YFSETQ. The CDR3 runs to 15 residues. This CDR3 is CASSSWTGGSYVQYF. CDR3 sequence (DNA): TGCGCCAGCAGCTCGTGGACAGGGGGCTCGTACGTGCAGTACTTC.

This clonotype was seen a handful of times. The chain is built from TRBV9 and TRBJ2-1; D is possibly TRBD1 or TRBD2 (5 bases each). The CDR3 is 15 residues long. Germline V lookup: CDR1 SGDLS, CDR2 YYNGEE. Deletions cut 1 base from V and 4 bases from J, with 12 bases between. CDR3 sequence (DNA): TGTGCCAGCAGCGTATACGGGGCCCAGTACAATGAGCAGTTCTTC. It codes for CASSVYGAQYNEQFF. The variable domain in full, completed from reference TRBV9 and TRBJ2-1, reads DSGVTQTPKHLITATGQRVTLRCSPRSGDLSVYWYQQSLDQGLQFLIQYYNGEERAKGNILERFSAQQFPDLHSELNLSSLELGDSALYFCASSVYGAQYNEQFFGPGTRLTVL.

This clonotype occurred once. This sequence joins TRBV7-9 and TRBJ2-6; the D gene is possibly TRBD1 (6 bases). This CDR3 spans 16 amino acids. Deletions cut 6 bases from V and 1 base from J, with 13 bases between. Germline CDR1 is SEHNR and CDR2 is FQNEAQ (reference sequence). CDR3 DNA: TGTGCCAGCAGACCCGACACAGGGTCTGGGGCCAACGTCCTGACTTTC. Its translation: CASRPDTGSGANVLTF.

The V and J genes are TRBV27 and TRBJ1-4; D is unclear. The ends were cut back, 3 bases at V and 14 bases at J, with 13 bases in the middle. This CDR3 comprises 12 residues. CDR1 and CDR2 from the germline V gene are MNHEY and SMNVEV (reference sequence). The CDR3 region has the DNA TGTGCCAGCAGTTTCCTTGGCCCAGCCCTGTTTTTT. Its translation: CASSFLGPALFF.

This clonotype has a handful of counts. The rearrangement links TRBV27 to TRBJ2-3; D is unresolved. Between the trimmed V and J ends, which lost 6 bases and 0 bases, there was a span of 10 bases. The germline gives CDR1 MNHEY, CDR2 SMNVEV (reference sequence). The CDR3 spans 14 residues. The chain's CDR3 is CASSFRSSTDTQYF. The CDR3 DNA follows: TGTGCCAGCAGCTTCCGAAGTAGCACAGATACGCAGTATTTT.

In its sample, this clonotype was seen a few times. V and J are TRBV30 and TRBJ1-2; 11 positions agree with TRBD1. V gave up 7 bases and J gave up 4 bases; unmatched junction bases: 8. Germline V gene data show CDR1 as GTSNPN and CDR2 as SVGIG (reference sequence). The CDR3 length is 14 residues. In DNA, the CDR3 is TGTGCCTCTCCCGGGACAGGGGGAATCTATGGCTACACCTTC. Residues: CASPGTGGIYGYTF.

The genes are TRBV6-1 and TRBJ2-1, with TRBD1 matching over 8 bases. V lost 6 bases and J lost 8; bases outside the gene matches: 6. In germline, CDR1 is MNHNS, CDR2 SASEGT. The CDR3 is 13 residues long. The CDR3 loop is CASREAGGDEQFF. The CDR3 DNA follows: TGTGCCAGCAGGGAGGCAGGGGGCGATGAGCAGTTCTTC.

The table lists this clonotype with many counts. The chain has TRBV29-1 and TRBJ1-1; D perhaps matches TRBD1 (5 bases). The CDR3 extends over 15 amino acids. Looked up from germline, CDR1 is SQVTM and CDR2 is ANQGSEA. V was trimmed by 4 bases and J by 2 bases, leaving 17 bases between them. The CDR3 region is CSVGGGTRLNTEAFF. The CDR3 coding sequence is TGCAGCGTTGGGGGGGGGACCAGGCTAAACACTGAAGCTTTCTTT.

There are a few counts of this clonotype. The chain has TRBV7-9 and TRBJ2-1; a possible D gene is TRBD1 (6 bases). The germline CDR1 and CDR2 sequences are SEHNR and FQNEAQ (reference sequence). There are 15 residues in the CDR3. Deletions cut 1 base from V and 2 bases from J, with 9 bases between. The DNA for the CDR3 is TGTGCCAGCAGCTTAGACAGGGCCCCCTACAATGAGCAGTTCTTC. Protein: CASSLDRAPYNEQFF.

This clonotype was recorded many times. V and J are TRBV27 and TRBJ2-7; D unclear. V dropped 2 bases and J dropped 3 bases, with 14 bases sitting between them. The CDR3 length is 15 residues. Germline CDR1 and CDR2: MNHEY and SMNVEV (reference sequence). CDR3 nucleotides: TGTGCCAGCAGTTTAGGGTCAGCTCCCCTCTACGAGCAGTACTTC. Translation: CASSLGSAPLYEQYF.

This clonotype was seen ten or more times. V gene TRBV25-1 combines with J gene TRBJ2-3; D uncertain. The CDR3 has 12 residues. Looked up from germline, CDR1 is MGHDK and CDR2 is SYGVNS. The V gene lost 4 bases and the J gene lost 5 bases, with 7 bases spanning the gap. CDR3 in amino acids: CASSGDRDTQYF. Here the CDR3 DNA reads TGTGCCAGCAGTGGTGATCGAGATACGCAGTATTTT.

This clonotype appeared a single time. This sequence joins TRBV5-1 and TRBJ2-1; 10 positions agree with TRBD2. V was clipped by 7 bases and J by 4 bases; unmatched bases: 11. This CDR3 contains 16 residues. CDR1 SGHRS and CDR2 YFSETQ come from the germline V gene. The CDR3 loop reads CASGLGLASSYNEQFF. The CDR3, as DNA: TGCGCCAGCGGCCTGGGACTAGCGTCTTCTTACAATGAGCAGTTCTTC.

This clonotype was counted a few times. The chain uses TRBV7-9 and TRBJ2-5; 12 bases line up with TRBD2. This CDR3 is 17 amino acids long. Looked up from germline, CDR1 is SEHNR and CDR2 is FQNEAQ (reference sequence). J gave up 4 bases and V 4 bases, and 10 bases lay outside the gene matches. The CDR3 sequence: CASSSLTTSGGSETQYF. CDR3 DNA: TGTGCCAGCAGCTCCCTAACGACTAGCGGGGGATCAGAGACCCAGTACTTC. The whole variable domain, filled in from reference TRBV7-9 and TRBJ2-5, reads DTGVSQNPRHKITKRGQNVTFRCDPISEHNRLYWYRQTLGQGPEFLTYFQNEAQLEKSRLLSDRFSAERPKGSFSTLEIQRTEQGDSAMYLCASSSLTTSGGSETQYFGPGTRLLVL.

V and J are TRBV4-1 and TRBJ2-6; maybe TRBD2 (6 bases). Trimming cost V 3 bases and J 1 base, with 13 bases left between them. This CDR3 has 17 residues. Germline CDR1 and CDR2: MGHRA and YSYEKL. The CDR3 loop reads CASSQHRELSGANVLTF. The CDR3 region has the DNA TGCGCCAGCAGCCAGCACCGGGAGCTTTCTGGGGCCAACGTCCTGACTTTC.

This chain uses TRBV6-5 with TRBJ1-2, with a possible D match to TRBD1 (6 bases). CDR3 length equals 12 residues. CDR1 MNHEY and CDR2 SVGAGI come from the germline V gene. V was shortened by 8 bases and J by 6 bases, with 13 bases between the two germline ends. CDR3 in amino acids: CASVTTGHGYTF. In DNA, the CDR3 is TGTGCCAGCGTAACTACAGGGCATGGCTACACCTTC.

This clonotype has a handful of counts. The DNA of the CDR3 is TGTGCCAGCAGTTACTCGGAGCAGGTAGATCCTTACGAGCAGTACTTC. This codes for CASSYSEQVDPYEQYF. The chain employs TRBV6-5 and TRBJ2-7; D remains unclear. V was shortened by 0 bases and J by 4 bases, with 16 bases between the two germline ends. The CDR3 length is 16 residues. Germline assignment: CDR1 MNHEY and CDR2 SVGAGI.

This clonotype was detected only a few times. The chain recombines TRBV20-1 with TRBJ2-1; D call uncertain. Germline lookup yields CDR1 DFQATT and CDR2 SNEGSKA (reference sequence). Trimming took 0 bases from V and 3 from J, leaving 9 bases between them. This CDR3 is built from 14 residues. The CDR3 bases are TGCAGTGCTAGAGAGGAGCCCTTCTACAATGAGCAGTTCTTC. This gives the protein CSAREEPFYNEQFF.

This clonotype was detected a few times. This chain links TRBV5-5 with TRBJ2-1, with D unclear. The V end was cut by 0 bases, the J end by 4 bases, with 11 bases between. The CDR3 is made up of 15 amino acids. The germline V gene has CDR1 SGHKS and CDR2 YYEKEE (reference sequence). This CDR3 is CASSLGTHPYNEQFF. Written as DNA, the CDR3 is TGTGCCAGCAGCTTGGGGACGCACCCTTACAATGAGCAGTTCTTC.

This clonotype has at least ten counts. The J gene is TRBJ2-2, the V gene TRBV6-2 or TRBV6-3; possibly TRBD1 for D (6 bases). CDR3 size: 14 residues. V was shortened by 4 bases and J by 5 bases, with 11 bases between the two germline ends. The germline gives CDR1 MNHEY, CDR2 SVGEGT. CDR3 coding DNA: TGTGCCAGCAGTTCAAGGGACACAACCGGGGAGCTGTTTTTT. Protein sequence: CASSSRDTTGELFF.

In DNA, the CDR3 is TGCAGCGTAGAGGTACCAGGGGGGAGCTCCTACGAGCAGTACTTC. Amino acid sequence: CSVEVPGGSSYEQYF. This rearrangement joins TRBV29-1 to TRBJ2-7; a possible D gene is TRBD1 (7 bases). From germline, CDR1 is SQVTM and CDR2 ANQGSEA. V lost 6 bases to trimming and J lost 0 bases, with 18 bases between them. This CDR3 contains 15 residues.